This T cell receptor beta chain originates from a study of graft-versus-host responses after intestinal transplantation. Study-wide background: Each transplant was multivisceral, liver-intestinal, or isolated intestinal.

Sequenced by immunoSEQ multiplex PCR; TCRdb stores in-frame clones only, minus some. In the table there are 45,000 to 60,000 clones, roughly 91% of which are singletons. Overall study results and limits: Early post-transplant HvG declines tracked with peak circulating GvH clone levels. High graft-versus-host to host-versus-graft clonal ratios were seen in allografts of patients with graft-donor T cell macrochimerism.

This CDR3 is 17 amino acids long. Germline assignment: CDR1 MDHEN and CDR2 SYDVKM. V was pared by 2 bases and J by 1 base, with 3 bases of the junction left unmatched. Concerning this clone itself: Its antigen is not identified.

The origin of this receptor is a human donor who was the organ donor for an intestinal transplant. The sample consisted of unstimulated CD4+ T cells sorted from spleen or lymph node cells, taken before transplant. The J gene is TRBJ2-1, the V gene TRBV28; TRBD2 matches at 12 bases. In DNA, the CDR3 is TGTGCCAGCAGTTTAGGGACTAGCGGGCTGTCCTACAATGAGCAGTTCTTC. Its translation is CASSLGTSGLSYNEQFF.